The entry below gives a single T cell receptor (beta chain) sequence along with its context. Its matching antigen is unknown. One end of the junction is discordant with germline, which a read error may explain. Both 60 Vbeta primers and 13 Jbeta primers went into the PCR. Assay used: immunoSEQ multiplex PCR; TCRdb lists only in-frame clones, some missing. Here the sample spans some 100,000 clones, 75% to 85% being singletons. This sample was included in a study of cytomegalovirus exposure and HLA in healthy donors. The CDR3 consists of 16 residues. CDR1 is SEHNR and CDR2 is FQNEAQ in the germline V gene (reference sequence). Whole-study findings and limits: CMV serostatus was the sole immune exposure information available.

Though probably carrying unrecorded immune exposures, donors were nominally healthy at sampling. The chain employs TRBV7-9 and TRBJ1-2; 8 bases agree with TRBD1. This receptor was obtained from a woman aged 45-59 years in good health and CMV-seropositive. The sample consisted of PBMCs. CDR3 in amino acids: CSSSATGDRGNYGYTF. The CDR3 nucleotides are TGTTCCAGCAGCGCAACCGGAGACAGGGGCAACTATGGCTACACCTTC.